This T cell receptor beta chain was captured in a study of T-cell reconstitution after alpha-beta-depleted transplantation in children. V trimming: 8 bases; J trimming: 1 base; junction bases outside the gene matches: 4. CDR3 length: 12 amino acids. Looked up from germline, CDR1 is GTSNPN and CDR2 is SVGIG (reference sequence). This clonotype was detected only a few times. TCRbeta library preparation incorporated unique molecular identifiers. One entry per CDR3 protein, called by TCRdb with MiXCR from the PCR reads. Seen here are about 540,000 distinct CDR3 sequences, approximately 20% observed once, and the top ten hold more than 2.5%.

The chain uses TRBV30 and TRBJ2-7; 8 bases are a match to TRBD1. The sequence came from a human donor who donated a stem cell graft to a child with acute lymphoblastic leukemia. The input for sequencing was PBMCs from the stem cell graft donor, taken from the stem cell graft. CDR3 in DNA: TGTGCCCAGAGACAGGGGTCCTACGAGCAGTACTTC. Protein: CAQRQGSYEQYF. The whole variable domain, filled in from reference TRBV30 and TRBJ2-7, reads SQTIHQWPATLVQPVGSPLSLECTVEGTSNPNLYWYRQAAGRGLQLLFYSVGIGQISSEVPQNLSASRPQDRQFILSSKKLLLSDSGFYLCAQRQGSYEQYFGPGTRLTVT.